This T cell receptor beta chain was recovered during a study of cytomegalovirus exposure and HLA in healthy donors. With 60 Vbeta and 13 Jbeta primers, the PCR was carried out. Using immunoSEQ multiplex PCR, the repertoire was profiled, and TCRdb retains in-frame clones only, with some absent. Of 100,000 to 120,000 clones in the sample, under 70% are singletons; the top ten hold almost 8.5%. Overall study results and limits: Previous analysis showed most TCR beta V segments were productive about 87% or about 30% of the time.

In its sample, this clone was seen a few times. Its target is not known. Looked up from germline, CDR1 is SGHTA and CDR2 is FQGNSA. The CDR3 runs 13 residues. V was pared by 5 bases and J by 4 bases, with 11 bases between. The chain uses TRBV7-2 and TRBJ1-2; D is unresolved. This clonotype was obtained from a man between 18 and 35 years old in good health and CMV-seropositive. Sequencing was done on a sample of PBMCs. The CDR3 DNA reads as TGTGCCAGCAGCCTCTCAACTAGCTATGGCTACACCTTC. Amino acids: CASSLSTSYGYTF.